A selection of T cell receptor beta chains follows, all from one sample in a study of radiotherapy plus CTLA-4 blockade in lung cancer. Using immunoSEQ multiplex PCR, the repertoire was profiled, and TCRdb retains in-frame clones only, with some absent. The sample records tens of thousands of clones, around 81% being singletons. Sample: peripheral blood, taken from a patient treated with radiotherapy plus ipilimumab. These TCRs come from a human donor with non-small cell lung cancer whose response to radiotherapy plus ipilimumab could not be evaluated. Some clones in this sample may be carry-over from other donors' samples. The CDR3 runs from the conserved cysteine through the conserved F or W. The D gene is left open where the match is weak. Clone size is given for some rows only: seen once, a few or many times, or a class if the clone is expanded.

CASSQERTEGNQPQHF TGCGCCAGCAGCCAAGAGAGGACAGAAGGCAATCAGCCCCAGCATTTT TRBJ1-5 . 16 . TRBV4-1
CASSPRDRVSEQYF TGTGCCAGCAGTCCGCGGGACAGGGTGTCCGAGCAGTACTTC TRBJ2-7 TRBD1 14 . TRBV6-6
CASSEAGLYGYTF TGTGCCAGCAGTGAGGCAGGGCTCTATGGCTACACCTTC TRBJ1-2 . 13 . TRBV6-1
CASSQRSGTGGIYEQYF TGCGCCAGCAGCCAACGTTCCGGGACAGGGGGCATATACGAGCAGTACTTC TRBJ2-7 TRBD1 17 . TRBV4-1
CASSPPRPRSSYEQYF TGTGCCAGCTCACCACCGAGGCCTCGTAGCTCCTACGAGCAGTACTTC TRBJ2-7 . 16 . TRBV18
CASSPLGQGGIGEKLFF TGTGCCAGCAGCCCCCTCGGGCAGGGTGGAATCGGGGAAAAACTGTTTTTT TRBJ1-4 . 17 . TRBV28
CASSPPVRYTEAFF TGTGCCAGCAGCCCCCCGGTCAGGTACACTGAAGCTTTCTTT TRBJ1-1 . 14 . TRBV7-9
CASSLDRAVGYTF TGTGCCAGCAGCTTGGACAGGGCCGTGGGCTACACCTTC TRBJ1-2 . 13 . TRBV5-8
CASRTDRSTGELFF TGTGCCAGCAGGACGGACAGGTCCACCGGGGAGCTGTTTTTT TRBJ2-2 TRBD1 14 . TRBV2
CASSPRDSSYNEQFF TGTGCCAGCAGCCCGAGGGACAGCTCCTACAATGAGCAGTTCTTC TRBJ2-1 TRBD1 15 . TRBV5-4
CATSTGGSPYEQYF TGTGCCACTTCGACAGGGGGTTCTCCCTACGAGCAGTACTTC TRBJ2-7 TRBD1 14 . TRBV28
CASSPPRSNSNQPQHF TGTGCCAGCAGTCCCCCCCGCAGTAATAGCAATCAGCCCCAGCATTTT TRBJ1-5 . 16 . TRBV28
CASSPTGNEKLFF TGTGCCAGCAGCCCGACAGGGAATGAAAAACTGTTTTTT TRBJ1-4 TRBD1 13 . TRBV11-2
CASSQHVQGAPYEQYF TGCGCCAGCAGCCAACACGTACAGGGGGCTCCCTACGAGCAGTACTTC TRBJ2-7 TRBD1 16 . TRBV4-3
CASSFPSDSQGELNTEAFF TGTGCCAGCAGCTTTCCCTCCGATTCTCAGGGGGAATTGAACACTGAAGCTTTCTTT TRBJ1-1 TRBD1 19 . TRBV9
CASKIYGNTEAFF TGTGCCAGCAAGATCTACGGGAACACTGAAGCTTTCTTT TRBJ1-1 . 13 . TRBV2
CTSSPRGQDYEQYF TGCACCAGCAGCCCTCGTGGCCAGGACTACGAGCAGTACTTC TRBJ2-7 . 14 . TRBV1
CAGAPGQGGYYGYTF TGTGCCGGCGCCCCGGGACAGGGCGGGTATTACGGCTACACCTTC TRBJ1-2 TRBD1 15 . TRBV6-5
CASSLGPQRGNTGELFF TGCGCCAGCAGCTTGGGGCCCCAGCGGGGGAACACCGGGGAGCTGTTTTTT TRBJ2-2 TRBD2 17 . TRBV5-1
CASRPPERMVNYGYTF TGTGCCAGTCGACCTCCAGAGAGGATGGTTAACTATGGCTACACCTTC TRBJ1-2 . 16 . TRBV19
CASSIGPGSSYEQYF TGTGCCAGTAGTATTGGACCGGGGAGCTCCTACGAGCAGTACTTC TRBJ2-7 . 15 . TRBV19
CAITRDSKTEAFF TGTGCCATCACTCGGGACAGTAAGACTGAAGCTTTCTTT TRBJ1-1 TRBD1 13 few TRBV10-3
CASSLWGGNSNQPQHF TGTGCCAGCAGCTTATGGGGGGGAAATAGCAATCAGCCCCAGCATTTT TRBJ1-5 . 16 . TRBV7-2